This TCR beta chain was sequenced in a study of T cells in Graves' hyperthyroidism and ophthalmopathy. About the research overall: The blood sample was taken at first diagnosis, before treatment began.

Germline loops: CDR1 SGDLS, CDR2 YYNGEE. This CDR3 contains 15 residues. Between the trimmed V and J ends, which lost 2 bases and 2 bases, there was a span of 11 bases. Study-wide results and caveats: In blood, most of the thyroid clonotypes expanded above 0.001 were also present.

Ophthalmopathy in the patients scored at least 3 on Clinical Activity Score and at least 4 on NOSPECS grade, lasting under 3 months. The diagnostic basis comprised clinical symptoms, serum thyroxine and TRAb, thyroid ultrasound and orbital computed tomography. Details on this clonotype: The antigen remains unidentified.

The CDR3 regions of TCR beta were amplified from RNA transcripts. The HTBI set primed first-round TCR CDR3 RT-PCR. Each CDR3 protein gets one entry after TCRdb re-called the multiplex PCR reads with MiXCR. Found here are 250,000 to 400,000 distinct CDR3 sequences, roughly an eighth of them singletons; the top ten hold about 37%. The source material was blood. This chain connects TRBV9 to TRBJ1-5; no clear D. This clonotype was sampled from a woman aged 40 to 50 with Graves' ophthalmopathy. CDR3 protein: CASSVTGSGNQPQHF. The CDR3, as DNA: TGTGCCAGCAGCGTCACGGGGTCTGGCAATCAGCCCCAGCATTTT.